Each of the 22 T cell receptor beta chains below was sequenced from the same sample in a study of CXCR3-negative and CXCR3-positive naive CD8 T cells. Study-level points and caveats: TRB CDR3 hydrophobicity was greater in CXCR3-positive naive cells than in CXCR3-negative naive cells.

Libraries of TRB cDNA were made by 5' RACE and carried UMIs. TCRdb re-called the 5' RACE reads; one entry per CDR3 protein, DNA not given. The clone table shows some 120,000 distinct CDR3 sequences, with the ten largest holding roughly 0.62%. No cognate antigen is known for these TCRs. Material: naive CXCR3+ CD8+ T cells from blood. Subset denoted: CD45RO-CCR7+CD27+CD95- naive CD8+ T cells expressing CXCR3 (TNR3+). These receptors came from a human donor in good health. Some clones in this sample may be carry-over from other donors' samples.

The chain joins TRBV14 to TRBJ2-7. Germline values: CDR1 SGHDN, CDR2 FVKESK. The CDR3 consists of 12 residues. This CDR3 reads CASSLGWNEQYF.

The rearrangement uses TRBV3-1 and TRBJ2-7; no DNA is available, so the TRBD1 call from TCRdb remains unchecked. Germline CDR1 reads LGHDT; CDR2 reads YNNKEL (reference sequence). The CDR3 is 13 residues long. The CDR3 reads CASSPPTGNEQYF.

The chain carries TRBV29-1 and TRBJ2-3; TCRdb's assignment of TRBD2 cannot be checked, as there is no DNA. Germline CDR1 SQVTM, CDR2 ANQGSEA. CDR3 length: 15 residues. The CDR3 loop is CSVELLGPRTDTQYF.

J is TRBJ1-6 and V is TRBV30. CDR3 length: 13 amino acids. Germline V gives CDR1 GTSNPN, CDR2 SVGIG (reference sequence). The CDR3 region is CAWRWTVGSPLHF.

The CDR3: CASSLVDSVHEQYF. The chain recombines TRBV7-9 with TRBJ2-7; lacking DNA, the TRBD1 call made by TCRdb goes unchecked. The CDR3 is 14 residues long. From germline, CDR1 is SEHNR and CDR2 FQNEAQ (reference sequence).

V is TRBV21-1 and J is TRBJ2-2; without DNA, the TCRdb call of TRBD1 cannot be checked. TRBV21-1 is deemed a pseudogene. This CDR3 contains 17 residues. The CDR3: CASSKVPSTGDTGELFF.

The CDR3: CSARNVLGDDEQYF. The rearrangement links TRBV20-1 to TRBJ2-7; TCRdb picks TRBD2, but there is no DNA to check that call. Germline V CDR1 and CDR2: DFQATT, SNEGSKA (reference sequence). The CDR3 extends over 14 amino acids.

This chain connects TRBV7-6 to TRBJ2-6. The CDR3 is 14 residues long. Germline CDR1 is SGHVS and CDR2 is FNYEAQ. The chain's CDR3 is CASSLEAGANVLTF.

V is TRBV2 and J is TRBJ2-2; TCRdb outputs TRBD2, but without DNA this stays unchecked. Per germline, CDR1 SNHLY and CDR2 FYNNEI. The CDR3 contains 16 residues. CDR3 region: CASSVRLAGETGELFF.

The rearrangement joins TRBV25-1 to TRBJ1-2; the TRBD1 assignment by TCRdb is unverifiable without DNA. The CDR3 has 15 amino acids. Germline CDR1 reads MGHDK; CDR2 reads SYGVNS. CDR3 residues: CASHQGGEPNYGYTF.

CDR3 sequence reads: CASSFGSFYEQYF. The chain is built from TRBV19 and TRBJ2-7. The germline V gene encodes CDR1 LNHDA and CDR2 SQIVND (reference sequence). CDR3 length equals 13 residues.

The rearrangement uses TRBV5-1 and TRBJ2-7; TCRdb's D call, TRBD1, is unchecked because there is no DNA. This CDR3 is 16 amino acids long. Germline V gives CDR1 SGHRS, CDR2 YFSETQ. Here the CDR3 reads CASSNGQGLRSYEQYF.

The CDR3 sequence: CASSQTTRGPYEQYF. The chain links TRBV4-3 to TRBJ2-7; checking the TCRdb D call of TRBD1 is not possible without DNA. The CDR3 is 15 amino acids. Germline values: CDR1 LGHNA, CDR2 YSLEER.

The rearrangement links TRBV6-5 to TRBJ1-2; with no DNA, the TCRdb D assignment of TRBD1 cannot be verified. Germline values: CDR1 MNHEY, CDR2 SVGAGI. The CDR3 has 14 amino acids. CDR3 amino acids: CASKSRGRGYGYTF.

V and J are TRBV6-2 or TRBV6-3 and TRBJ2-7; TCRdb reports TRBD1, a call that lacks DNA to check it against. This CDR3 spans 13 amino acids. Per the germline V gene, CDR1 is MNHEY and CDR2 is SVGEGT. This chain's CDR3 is CASTQEGIYEQYF.

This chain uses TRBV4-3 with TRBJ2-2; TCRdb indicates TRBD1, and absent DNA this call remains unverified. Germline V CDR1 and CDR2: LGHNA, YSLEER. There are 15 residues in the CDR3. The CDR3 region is CASSPGQRNTGELFF.

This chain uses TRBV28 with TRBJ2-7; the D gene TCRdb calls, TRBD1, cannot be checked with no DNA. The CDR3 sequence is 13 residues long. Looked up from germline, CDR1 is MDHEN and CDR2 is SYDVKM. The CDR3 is CASSFVAGVEQYF.

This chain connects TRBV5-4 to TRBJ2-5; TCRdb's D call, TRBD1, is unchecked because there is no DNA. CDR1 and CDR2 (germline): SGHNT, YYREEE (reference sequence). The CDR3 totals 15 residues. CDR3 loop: CASSSAAGTGETQYF.

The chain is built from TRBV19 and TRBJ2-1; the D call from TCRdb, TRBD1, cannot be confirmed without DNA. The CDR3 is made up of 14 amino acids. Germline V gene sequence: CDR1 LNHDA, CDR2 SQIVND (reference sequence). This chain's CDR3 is CATSIATVNNEQFF.

The CDR3 region is CASSQRQSDEQFF. V is TRBV4-3 and J is TRBJ2-1. CDR1 is LGHNA, CDR2 YSLEER, per germline. This CDR3 spans 13 amino acids.

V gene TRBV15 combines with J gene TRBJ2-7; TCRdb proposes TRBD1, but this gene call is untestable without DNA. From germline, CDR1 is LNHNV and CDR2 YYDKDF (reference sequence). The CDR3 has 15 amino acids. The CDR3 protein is CATSSPWGDSGEHYF.

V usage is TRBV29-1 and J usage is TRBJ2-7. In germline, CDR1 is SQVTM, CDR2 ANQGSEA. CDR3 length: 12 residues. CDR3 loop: CSVESGPYEQYF.